The 6 T cell receptor beta chains below come from one sample, sequenced in a study of PD-L1 blockade in urothelial cancer. Profiled with immunoSEQ multiplex PCR; TCRdb holds only in-frame clones, not every one. The profile shows tens of thousands of clones, 90% of them singletons. Sequences were derived from PBMCs, sampled around atezolizumab (anti-PD-L1) treatment. The receptors come from a woman aged 55-70 years with urothelial cancer.

The chain uses TRBV7-9 and TRBJ2-6; TRBD2 is a possible D gene (6 bases). V was shortened by 5 bases and J by 0 bases, with 8 bases between the two germline ends. CDR1 is SEHNR and CDR2 is FQNEAQ in the germline V gene (reference sequence). The CDR3 contains 15 residues. The CDR3 region is CASSRTNSGANVLTF. CDR3 DNA: TGTGCCAGCAGCCGGACTAACTCTGGGGCCAACGTCCTGACTTTC.

This sequence joins TRBV18 and TRBJ2-2, with D perhaps TRBD2 (5 bases). Trimming took 4 bases from V and 2 from J, leaving 8 bases between them. The germline gives CDR1 KGHSH, CDR2 LQKENI. There are 14 residues in the CDR3. The CDR3 coding sequence is TGTGCCAGCTCACTCGGACTTAACACCGGGGAGCTGTTTTTT. This translates into CASSLGLNTGELFF.

The rearrangement uses TRBV4-1 and TRBJ2-7; TRBD2 agrees at 10 bases. With 9 bases clipped from V and 0 bases from J, the junction kept 5 bases outside the gene matches. CDR1 and CDR2 from the germline V gene are MGHRA and YSYEKL. This CDR3 spans 14 amino acids. The CDR3 here is CASRSSGSSYEQYF. DNA of the CDR3: TGCGCCAGTCGATCTAGCGGGAGCTCCTACGAGCAGTACTTC.

This chain joins TRBV27 and TRBJ2-1; 15 nucleotides align to TRBD2. The CDR3 is 19 amino acids. V trimming: 6 bases; J trimming: 9 bases; junction bases outside the gene matches: 18. Germline V gene sequence: CDR1 MNHEY, CDR2 SMNVEV (reference sequence). The CDR3 DNA follows: TGTGCCAGCAGCCGCCGAACCGCTCACCCGGGACTAGCGGGAGGTGAGCAGTTCTTC. This encodes CASSRRTAHPGLAGGEQFF.

This clone was found once. J is TRBJ1-2 and V is TRBV5-1; D possibly corresponds to TRBD1 (5 bases). There are 14 residues in the CDR3. V was shortened by 4 bases and J by 0 bases, with 10 bases between the two germline ends. Germline V gives CDR1 SGHRS, CDR2 YFSETQ. This CDR3 is CASSQQVANYGYTF. The CDR3 nucleotides are TGCGCCAGCAGCCAACAGGTAGCTAACTATGGCTACACCTTC.

The chain combines TRBV28 with TRBJ2-5, with a weak D call TRBD2 (6 bases). The CDR3 consists of 15 residues. In germline, CDR1 is MDHEN, CDR2 SYDVKM. Trimming took off 5 bases at V and 5 bases at J, with 18 bases between the two ends. CDR3 loop: CASSVLLAGRETQYF. CDR3 in DNA: TGTGCCAGCAGTGTTCTACTAGCCGGGCGGGAGACCCAGTACTTC.